Sequencing of this TCR beta chain was carried out in a study of shared clonotypes between healthy human individuals. Across the whole study: Three plates were used per donor for CD4 naive, three for CD4 memory, two for CD8 naive and one for CD8 memory.

The CDR3 spans 16 residues. CDR1 and CDR2 from the germline V gene are KGHSH and LQKENI. Trimming shortened V by 1 base and J by 0 bases, and 10 bases separated the two germline ends. Worth noting for this clone: Its target is not known.

Notes on the study in general: Between several donors, naive CD4 clonotypes were shared at a level of about 5%. The four-donor shared clonotypes exceeded non-shared clonotypes in generation probability, with non-shared ones scoring lower.

Only in-frame clones appear in the TCRdb table, and some are missing; sequencing was by immunoSEQ multiplex PCR. The data contain roughly 220,000 clones, just over 65% of them singletons. The J gene is TRBJ2-1, the V gene TRBV18; D unclear. The sequence derives from a man aged 25-45 years in good health. Sequenced material: memory CD4+ T cells sorted from blood. The subset is: CD45RA-negative fraction. DNA for the CDR3: TGTGCCAGCTCACCACGAACCACCAGCTCCTACAATGAGCAGTTCTTC. Encoded protein: CASSPRTTSSYNEQFF.